This T cell receptor beta chain originates from a study of control samples from healthy donors and cancer patients (dated by TCRdb to 2018 to 2020). Note on this clone: What this receptor recognizes is not known. No much larger clonotype is one base removed from it; base qualities were not supplied.

Library preparation employed the immunoSEQ multiplex PCR assay. The table was pulled from immuneACCESS by TCRdb, which kept in-frame rearrangements only. Such tables lose some clones; where checked, under half of the loss comes from unresolved V genes, and the rest has no known cause. Within this sample are 150,000 to 200,000 clones, with around 94% of them counted one time only. Approximately 1.4% of the sample lies in the top ten. Based on the germline V gene (reference sequence), the CDR1 and CDR2 sequences are LNHDA and SQIVND. Taken from cysteine to phenylalanine, the CDR3 has 14 residues. The kept DNA is CDR3 alone, 42 bases in frame from the first base. V is reduced by 5 bases and J by 10 bases, leaving a spacing of 20 bases between them.

The clonotype was recovered from a woman younger than 30 in good health. The chain is made from TRBV19 and TRBJ1-1; the D segment could be TRBD1, given 5 matching bases. The sequenced sample was blood. The base sequence is TGTGCCAGTAGTGCCGGGGACGTGGGGTATGTAGCTTTCTTT. The resulting protein is CASSAGDVGYVAFF.